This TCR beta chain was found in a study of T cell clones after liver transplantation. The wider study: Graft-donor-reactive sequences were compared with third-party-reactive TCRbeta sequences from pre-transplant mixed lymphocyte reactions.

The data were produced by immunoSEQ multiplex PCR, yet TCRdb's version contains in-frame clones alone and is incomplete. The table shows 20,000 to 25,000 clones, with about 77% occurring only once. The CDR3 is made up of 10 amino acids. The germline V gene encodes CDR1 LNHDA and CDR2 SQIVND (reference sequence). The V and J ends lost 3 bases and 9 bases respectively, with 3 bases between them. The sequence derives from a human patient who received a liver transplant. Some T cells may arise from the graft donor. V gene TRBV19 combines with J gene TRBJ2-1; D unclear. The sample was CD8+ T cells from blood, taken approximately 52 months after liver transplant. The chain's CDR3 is CASSMPEQFF. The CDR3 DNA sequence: TGTGCCAGTAGTATGCCTGAGCAGTTCTTC.